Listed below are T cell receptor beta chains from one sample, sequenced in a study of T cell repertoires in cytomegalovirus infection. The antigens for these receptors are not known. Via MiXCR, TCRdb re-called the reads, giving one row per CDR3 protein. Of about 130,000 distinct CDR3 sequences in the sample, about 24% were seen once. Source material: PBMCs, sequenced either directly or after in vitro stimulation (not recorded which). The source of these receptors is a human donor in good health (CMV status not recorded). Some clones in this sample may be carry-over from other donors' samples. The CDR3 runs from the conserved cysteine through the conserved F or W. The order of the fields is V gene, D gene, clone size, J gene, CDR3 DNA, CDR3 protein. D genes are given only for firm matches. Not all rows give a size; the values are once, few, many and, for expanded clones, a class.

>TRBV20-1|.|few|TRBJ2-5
TGCAGTGCCCCACTGGGATTTTGGGAGCCCCAAGAGACCCAGTACTTC
CSAPLGFWEPQETQYF
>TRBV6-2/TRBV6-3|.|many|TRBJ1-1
TGTGCCAGCAGTTACCTACGTAGTACTGAAGCTTTCTTT
CASSYLRSTEAFF
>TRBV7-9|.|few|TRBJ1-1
TGTGCCAGCAGCTCAGCGCAGGGTTCGAACACTGAAGCTTTCTTT
CASSSAQGSNTEAFF
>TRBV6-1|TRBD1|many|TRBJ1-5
TGTGCCAGCAGTGTCACAGGGGACAATCAGCCCCAGCATTTT
CASSVTGDNQPQHF
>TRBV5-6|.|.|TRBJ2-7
TGTGCCAGCAGCGCGGACCCCAGCTCCTACGAGCAGTACTTC
CASSADPSSYEQYF
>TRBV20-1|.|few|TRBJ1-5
TGCAGTGCTAGAGATCCGAGATCGGGTAGCAATCAGCCCCAGCATTTT
CSARDPRSGSNQPQHF
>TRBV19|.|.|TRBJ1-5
TGTGCCAGTAGCGGGGTGGGGTACAATCAGCCCCAGCATTTT
CASSGVGYNQPQHF
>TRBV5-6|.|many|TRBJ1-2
TGTGCCAGCAGCTTGGGCAGGGGCAATAACTATGGCTACACCTTC
CASSLGRGNNYGYTF
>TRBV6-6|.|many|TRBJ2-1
TGTGCCAGCAGTTACTCCCTAGAAGCAGTCAATGAGCAGTTCTTC
CASSYSLEAVNEQFF
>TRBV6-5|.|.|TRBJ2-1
TGTGCCAGCAGTTTGATAGGGGTCCTCCACAATGAGCAGTTCTTC
CASSLIGVLHNEQFF
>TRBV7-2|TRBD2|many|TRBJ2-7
TGTGCCAGCAGCTTCAAAGCGGGAGGTTCCTACGAGCAGTACTTC
CASSFKAGGSYEQYF
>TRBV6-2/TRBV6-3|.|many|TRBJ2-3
TGTGCCAGCAGTAACCCCAATCCGGATACGCAGTATTTT
CASSNPNPDTQYF
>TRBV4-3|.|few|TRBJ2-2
TGCGCCAGCAGCCAAGAATGGCTAGCGCCCACCGGGGAGCTGTTTTTT
CASSQEWLAPTGELFF
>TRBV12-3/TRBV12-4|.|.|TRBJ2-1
TGTGCCAGCAGTCTACGACGAGTCGAGCAGTTCTTC
CASSLRRVEQFF
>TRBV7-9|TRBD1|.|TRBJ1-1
TGTGCCAGCGGACAGGGGTCCCCTTCCAACACTGAAGCTTTCTTT
CASGQGSPSNTEAFF
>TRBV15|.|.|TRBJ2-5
TGTGCCACCAGCAGAGATAGAGGGGTAGGAGAGACCCAGTACTTC
CATSRDRGVGETQYF
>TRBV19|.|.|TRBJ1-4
TGTGCCAGCTCGGAGGCAACTAATGAAAAACTGTTTTTT
CASSEATNEKLFF
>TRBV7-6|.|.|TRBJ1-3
TGTGCCAGCAGCTTATTGGGGTATTCTGGAAACACCATATATTTT
CASSLLGYSGNTIYF
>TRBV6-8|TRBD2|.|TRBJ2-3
TGTGCCAGCAGTTACTCAGTCTCTAGCGGATTCACAGATACGCAGTATTTT
CASSYSVSSGFTDTQYF
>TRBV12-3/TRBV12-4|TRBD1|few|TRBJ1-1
TGTGCCAGCAGTCTTACAGGGGTGCGAACTGAAGCTTTCTTT
CASSLTGVRTEAFF
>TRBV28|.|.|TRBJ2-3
TGTGCCAGCAGTTTATTCGCCCTCGATACGCAGTATTTT
CASSLFALDTQYF
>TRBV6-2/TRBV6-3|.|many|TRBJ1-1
TGTGCCAGCGGAAGGACCGCCAACACTGAAGCTTTCTTT
CASGRTANTEAFF
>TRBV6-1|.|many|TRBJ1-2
TGTGCCAGCAATAATGGGGGGTTCCTAGGCTATGGCTACACCTTC
CASNNGGFLGYGYTF
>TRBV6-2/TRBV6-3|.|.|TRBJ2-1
TGTGCCAGCAGTAAAGTCACCAATGAGCAGTTCTTC
CASSKVTNEQFF
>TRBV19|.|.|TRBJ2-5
TGTGCCAGTAGTATAGGGGGGCGAGAGACCCAGTACTTC
CASSIGGRETQYF
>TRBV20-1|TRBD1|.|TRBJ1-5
TGCAGTGCCCGGGGACAGCTAAATCAGCCCCAGCATTTT
CSARGQLNQPQHF
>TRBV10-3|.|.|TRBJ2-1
TGTGCCATCAGTGCCGACCCTGCGCAGTTCTTC
CAISADPAQFF
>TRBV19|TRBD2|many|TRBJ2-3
TGTGCCAGTAGTATCGGTACTAGCGGCCGCGTCACAGATACGCAGTATTTT
CASSIGTSGRVTDTQYF
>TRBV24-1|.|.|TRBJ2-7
TGTGCCACCAGTGATCAATACGAGCAGTACTTC
CATSDQYEQYF
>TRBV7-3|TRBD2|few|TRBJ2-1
TGTGCCAGCAGCTCCCAGGGTAGCGGGATTTACAATGAGCAGTTCTTC
CASSSQGSGIYNEQFF
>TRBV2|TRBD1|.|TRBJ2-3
TGTGCCACCAACAGGGGCCCCGAGGCTAGCACAGATACGCAGTATTTT
CATNRGPEASTDTQYF
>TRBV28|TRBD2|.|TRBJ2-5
TGTGCCAGCAGAAGACTAGCGGGAGTGGGTCAAGAGACCCAGTACTTC
CASRRLAGVGQETQYF
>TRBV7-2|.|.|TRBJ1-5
TGTGCCAGCAGCCCTCTTGGGGGAAGAGGCAATCAGCCCCAGCATTTT
CASSPLGGRGNQPQHF
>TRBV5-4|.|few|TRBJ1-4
TGTGCCAGCAGCTCGCAGGCGGATGAAAAACTGTTTTTT
CASSSQADEKLFF
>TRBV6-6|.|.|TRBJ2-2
TGTGCCGCCCGAAAGGACCCGAACACCGGGGAGCTGTTTTTT
CAARKDPNTGELFF
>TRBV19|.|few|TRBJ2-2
TGTGCCAGTAGTTTCTCGGGAGCGAACACCGGGGAGCTGTTTTTT
CASSFSGANTGELFF
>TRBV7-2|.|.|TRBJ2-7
TGTGCCAGCAGCTTAGCGGTAGCCACGAGCTACGAGCAGTACTTC
CASSLAVATSYEQYF
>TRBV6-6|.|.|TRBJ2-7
TGTGCCAGCAGTTACCTCGTATGGTACGAGCAGTACTTC
CASSYLVWYEQYF
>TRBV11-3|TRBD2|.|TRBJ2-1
TGTGCCAGCAGCTTAGAATCCCTAGCGGGAGTTAGTGAGCAGTTCTTC
CASSLESLAGVSEQFF
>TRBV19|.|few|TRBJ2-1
TGTGCCAGTAGTATCCCCCGCGTAAGCTCCTACAATGAGCAGTTCTTC
CASSIPRVSSYNEQFF
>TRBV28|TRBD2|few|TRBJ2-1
TGTGCCAGCAGTCCAGGGAGGGGTGAGCAGTTCTTC
CASSPGRGEQFF
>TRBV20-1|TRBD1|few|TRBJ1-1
TGCAGTGCTAGAGCCAATCCAGGGGGCTCGGAAGCTTTCTTT
CSARANPGGSEAFF
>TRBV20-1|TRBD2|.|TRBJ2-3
TGCAGTGCTCGATACCCCAATAGCGGGAGTTTAGATACGCAGTATTTT
CSARYPNSGSLDTQYF
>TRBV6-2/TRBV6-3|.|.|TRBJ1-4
TGTGCCAGCAACGACTTACATGGGTCCAAACTGTTTTTT
CASNDLHGSKLFF
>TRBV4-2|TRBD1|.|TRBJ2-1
TGTGCCAGCAGCCAAGATGGGACAGGGGGCTACAATGAGCAGTTCTTC
CASSQDGTGGYNEQFF
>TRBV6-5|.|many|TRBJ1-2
TGTGCCAGCAGTTACATGGGGGGGAACTATGGCTACACCTTC
CASSYMGGNYGYTF
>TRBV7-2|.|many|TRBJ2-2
TGTGCCAGCAGCTTGCGGGGGCGGGACACCGGGGAGCTGTTTTTT
CASSLRGRDTGELFF
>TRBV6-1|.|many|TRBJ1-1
TGTGCCAGCAGTCCCCTTCTGGCGGGGGGCGCTGAAGCTTTCTTT
CASSPLLAGGAEAFF
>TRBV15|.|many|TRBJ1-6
TGTGCCACCAGCAGCCTTGGGCACGGGGGAGGCAATTCACCCCTCCACTTT
CATSSLGHGGGNSPLHF
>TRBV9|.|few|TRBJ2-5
TGTGCCAGCAGCGCCAGTAATCAAGAGACCCAGTACTTC
CASSASNQETQYF
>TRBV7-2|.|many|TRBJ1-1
TGTGCCAGCAGCTTCGTAGGGGACACTGAAGCTTTCTTT
CASSFVGDTEAFF
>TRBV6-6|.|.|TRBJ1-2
TGTGCCAGCAGTAAGAATCCGGGACACCCATATATTATCGAGGCTAACTATGGCTACACCTTC
CASSKNPGHPYIIEANYGYTF
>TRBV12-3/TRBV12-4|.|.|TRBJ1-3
TGTGCCAGTATCGGACAGCCTTCCTCTGGAAACACCATATATTTT
CASIGQPSSGNTIYF
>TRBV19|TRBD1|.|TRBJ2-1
TGTGCCAGTAGTACTCGACAGGGGATAGACAATGAGCAGTTCTTC
CASSTRQGIDNEQFF
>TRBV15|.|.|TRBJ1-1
TGTGCCACCAGCAGAGATCGGGTAGAAGCTTTCTTT
CATSRDRVEAFF
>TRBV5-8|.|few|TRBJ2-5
TGTGCCAGCAGCCACCAGGGAGGTGAGACCCAGTACTTC
CASSHQGGETQYF
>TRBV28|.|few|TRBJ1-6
TGTGCCAGCAGAAGACTGTCGAGCTCCTATAATTCACCCCTCCACTTT
CASRRLSSSYNSPLHF
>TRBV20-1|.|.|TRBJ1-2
TGCAGTGCCGCGGGCAGCCATTCACCAGGCTACACCTTC
CSAAGSHSPGYTF
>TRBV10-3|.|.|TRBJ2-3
TGTGCCATCAGCGGATCAGCCACAGATACGCAGTATTTT
CAISGSATDTQYF